The clone carrying this T cell receptor (beta chain) was seen ten or more times. As yet, its antigen is unknown. This sample is drawn from a study of identical twins. Findings of the study overall: Interpretation of the results relied on cross-sectional statistical analysis and not on following the same donors.

Template switching added a universal primer binding site, and final cDNA carried unique molecular identifiers. TCRdb re-analysed the 5' RACE reads in MiXCR, keeping a single row per CDR3 protein. Seen here are about 290,000 distinct CDR3 sequences, nearly 9.5% observed once, and the top ten hold roughly 7%. The CDR3 is made up of 15 amino acids. V lost 2 bases and J 1 base, leaving 11 bases between the germline ends. Germline loops: CDR1 MGHDK, CDR2 SYGVNS. This sample also appeared in a second study, on yellow fever vaccine responses in identical twins. This second study says: On the reported evidence, twins' vaccine T cell responses seemed partly convergent and partly personalized.

This TCR was sampled from a young woman in good health. Sequenced input: CD8+ T cells sorted from blood. J is TRBJ2-5 and V is TRBV25-1; D remains ambiguous. CDR3 DNA sequence: TGTGCCAGCAGTGAAAGGCTGAGAATCCAAGAGACCCAGTACTTC. Translation: CASSERLRIQETQYF.